The 2 T cell receptor beta chains below were found in one sample sequenced in a study of shared clonotypes between healthy human individuals. Repertoires were generated with immunoSEQ multiplex PCR, while TCRdb's copy carries only in-frame clones and drops some. Of roughly 700,000 clones in the sample, about 74% are singletons; the top ten hold 1.5% to 2%. The sequenced sample consisted of memory CD4+ T cells sorted from blood. The subset was: CD45RA-negative fraction. The source of these receptors is a woman in her 30s in good health.

This chain links TRBV4-2 with TRBJ1-4; 8 positions agree with TRBD1. V shed 1 base, J shed 7 bases, and the junction held 17 bases outside the gene matches. The CDR3 sequence is 19 residues long. Germline values: CDR1 LGHNA, CDR2 YNFKEQ. The CDR3 DNA follows: TGTGCCAGCAGCCAAGTGTCGCAGGGGGCCAAAGACCTCGGTGAAAAACTGTTTTTT. Translation gives CASSQVSQGAKDLGEKLFF.

As DNA, the CDR3 is TGTGCCAGCAGCCCATCACCGAGCAATCAGCCCCAGCATTTT. Translation: CASSPSPSNQPQHF. V gene TRBV16 combines with J gene TRBJ1-5; D is unclear. The CDR3 extends over 14 amino acids. CDR1 KGHSY and CDR2 FQNENV come from the germline V gene. V dropped 4 bases and J dropped 1 base, with 8 bases sitting between them.